This TCR beta chain appears in the sequencing data of a study of neoadjuvant anti-PD-1 for oral cavity cancer. Study details: Nivolumab at 3 mg/kg was mostly given biweekly, three to four doses, pre-surgery. Findings of the study overall: Pretreatment Treg/Th17 ratio correlated inversely with post-treatment tumor clonality. Non-responders to neoadjuvant nivolumab had significantly more clonal PBMC T cells than responders.

Time point denoted: after neoadjuvant nivolumab, at surgical resection. Patients had HPV-negative, locally advanced oral cavity squamous cell carcinoma. Using immunoSEQ multiplex PCR, the repertoire was profiled, and TCRdb retains in-frame clones only, with some absent. Here the sample spans roughly 68,000 clones, approximately 87% being singletons. About this clone itself: Its antigen is unidentified.

The clonotype was recovered from a person aged 35 to 85 with oral cavity squamous cell carcinoma. Material: PBMCs, obtained after nivolumab (anti-PD-1) treatment.

The CDR3 spells CASSLRTGGMYEQYF. Here the CDR3 DNA reads TGTGCCAGCAGCTTAAGGACAGGGGGTATGTACGAGCAGTACTTC. This sequence joins TRBV7-8 and TRBJ2-7, with TRBD1 matching 10 bases. This CDR3 has 15 residues. V shed 2 bases and J 4 bases; nucleotides not matched to a gene: 5. Germline CDR1 reads SGHVS; CDR2 reads FQNEAQ.